This entry lists 29 T cell receptor beta chains sequenced from one sample in a study of blood T cell repertoires in COVID-19. Some clones are missing from TCRdb's copy, which holds only in-frame ones; the method was immunoSEQ multiplex PCR. The table includes just over 35,000 clones, about 81% detected once. The sample consisted of peripheral blood. The source is a human donor in a cohort sampled during active or convalescent COVID-19. The donor label of this sample is uncertain.

This clone has just one count. The chain recombines TRBV18 with TRBJ2-3; 10 bases agree with TRBD2. With 3 bases clipped from V and 0 bases from J, the junction kept 3 bases outside the gene matches. There are 16 residues in the CDR3. Germline V gene lookup returns CDR1 KGHSH and CDR2 LQKENI. DNA of the CDR3: TGTGCCAGCTCACCTAGGACTAGCGGAAGCACAGATACGCAGTATTTT. This translates into CASSPRTSGSTDTQYF. Full variable domain (outside the CDR3, taken from reference TRBV18 and TRBJ2-3): NAGVMQNPRHLVRRRGQEARLRCSPMKGHSHVYWYRQLPEEGLKFMVYLQKENIIDESGMPKERFSAEFPKEGPSILRIQQVVRGDSAAYFCASSPRTSGSTDTQYFGPGTRLTVL.

This chain joins TRBV23-1 and TRBJ1-2, with TRBD1 as a possible D gene (6 bases). TRBV23-1 is an open reading frame whose function is uncertain. V lost 4 bases and J 4 bases, leaving 10 bases between the germline ends. The CDR3 length is 13 residues. Written as DNA, the CDR3 is TGCGCCAGCAGTCGACAGGAGATCTATGGCTACACCTTC. Its translation is CASSRQEIYGYTF.

This sequence joins TRBV19 and TRBJ1-5; D not certain. The germline V and J ends were trimmed by 9 bases and 5 bases, with 14 bases remaining between them. Germline assignment: CDR1 LNHDA and CDR2 SQIVND (reference sequence). The CDR3 runs 13 residues. Written as DNA, the CDR3 is TGTGCCAGCACGATAGGGAGTCATCAGCCCCAGCATTTT. It yields the protein CASTIGSHQPQHF.

This clone was found once. The chain couples TRBV15 to TRBJ2-1; tentatively, D is TRBD2 (6 bases). Germline CDR1 and CDR2: LNHNV and YYDKDF (reference sequence). V lost 1 base and J 1 base, leaving 11 bases between the germline ends. The CDR3 loop spans 16 amino acids. The CDR3 DNA reads TGTGCCACCAGCAGAGCACTTAGCGGTTCCTACAATGAGCAGTTCTTC. It is translated as CATSRALSGSYNEQFF.

V gene TRBV9 combines with J gene TRBJ2-1, with 7 bases fitting TRBD2. The V and J ends lost 2 bases and 4 bases, in that order; junction bases with no gene match: 6. CDR1 is SGDLS and CDR2 is YYNGEE in the germline V gene. The CDR3 loop spans 15 amino acids. The DNA for the CDR3 is TGTGCCAGCAGCGTTGCGGGAGCGCTATACAATGAGCAGTTCTTC. Its translation: CASSVAGALYNEQFF.

This chain uses TRBV19 with TRBJ1-3; 8 bases align to TRBD1. V shed 7 bases, J shed 2 bases, and the junction held 4 bases outside the gene matches. Germline-derived CDR1 and CDR2 are LNHDA and SQIVND (reference sequence). The CDR3 extends over 14 amino acids. The CDR3 is CASILRGPGNTIYF. In DNA, the CDR3 is TGTGCCAGTATCCTCAGGGGGCCTGGAAACACCATATATTTT.

The chain uses TRBV2 and TRBJ2-1; 10 nucleotides agree with TRBD2. The junction had 9 bases not matched to a gene; V was cut back by 4 bases and J by 9 bases. The CDR3 totals 15 residues. CDR1 and CDR2 from the germline V gene are SNHLY and FYNNEI. As DNA, the CDR3 is TGTGCCAGCAGTGCCGAGTCTAGCGGGAGAAGTGAGCAGTTCTTC. Its protein product is CASSAESSGRSEQFF. Drawing the rest from reference TRBV2 and TRBJ2-1, the complete variable domain is EPEVTQTPSHQVTQMGQEVILRCVPISNHLYFYWYRQILGQKVEFLVSFYNNEISEKSEIFDDQFSVERPDGSNFTLKIRSTKLEDSAMYFCASSAESSGRSEQFFGPGTRLTVL.

The chain employs TRBV28 and TRBJ2-2; 10 bases are shared with TRBD1. The CDR3 covers 17 residues. J gave up 5 bases and V 6 bases, and 12 bases lay outside the gene matches. Germline loops: CDR1 MDHEN, CDR2 SYDVKM. CDR3 in DNA: TGTGCCAGCAGACAGACCGGGACAGGGGCAGGGACCGGGGAGCTGTTTTTT. It translates to CASRQTGTGAGTGELFF.

The chain joins TRBV7-2 to TRBJ2-7; tentatively, D is TRBD1 (5 bases). CDR1 and CDR2 from the germline V gene are SGHTA and FQGNSA. The ends were cut back, 5 bases at V and 3 bases at J, with 11 bases in the middle. This CDR3 has 13 residues. In DNA form, the CDR3 reads TGTGCCAGCAGCCCAATAGGACACTACGAGCAGTACTTC. Translated, it gives CASSPIGHYEQYF.

This clone was seen repeatedly, ten times or more. The V call is TRBV7-2, the J call TRBJ1-1; D is perhaps TRBD1 (6 bases). Deletions cut 4 bases from V and 2 bases from J, with 14 bases between. This CDR3 is built from 15 residues. Germline V gene data show CDR1 as SGHTA and CDR2 as FQGNSA. The CDR3 bases are TGTGCCAGCAGCTCCACCGGGACACAAAACACTGAAGCTTTCTTT. This codes for CASSSTGTQNTEAFF.

The sample holds one count of this clone. The chain joins TRBV5-1 to TRBJ2-7, with 7 bases fitting TRBD1. The V segment lost 0 bases and the J segment 2 bases; nucleotides outside the gene matches: 2. Germline CDR1 reads SGHRS; CDR2 reads YFSETQ. The CDR3 loop spans 14 amino acids. CDR3 loop: CASSLGQGAYEQYF. The CDR3, as DNA: TGCGCCAGCAGCTTGGGACAGGGCGCCTACGAGCAGTACTTC. The entire variable domain, with the rest obtained from reference TRBV5-1 and TRBJ2-7, is as follows: KAGVTQTPRYLIKTRGQQVTLSCSPISGHRSVSWYQQTPGQGLQFLFEYFSETQRNKGNFPGRFSGRQFSNSRSEMNVSTLELGDSALYLCASSLGQGAYEQYFGPGTRLTVT.

This clone was recorded once. The chain uses TRBV9 and TRBJ2-5, with 13 bases aligning to TRBD2. There are 15 residues in the CDR3. CDR1 SGDLS and CDR2 YYNGEE come from the germline V gene. J lost 4 bases, V lost 4 bases, and 4 bases had no gene match. The CDR3 DNA follows: TGTGCCAGCAGCCCCAGGACTAGCGGGAGAGAGACCCAGTACTTC. It is translated as CASSPRTSGRETQYF.

J is TRBJ2-2 and V is TRBV30, with D possibly being TRBD1 (5 bases). V lost 0 bases to trimming and J lost 4 bases, with 9 bases between them. This CDR3 spans 14 amino acids. Germline CDR1 GTSNPN, CDR2 SVGIG (reference sequence). Written as DNA, the CDR3 is TGTGCCTGGAGTGTAGGGGTCGTCACCGGGGAGCTGTTTTTT. Translating it yields CAWSVGVVTGELFF.

The chain carries TRBV7-6 and TRBJ2-5, with D possibly being TRBD2 (5 bases). The CDR3 runs to 16 residues. Deletions cut 1 base from V and 2 bases from J, with 14 bases between. The germline V gene has CDR1 SGHVS and CDR2 FNYEAQ. DNA of the CDR3: TGTGCCAGCAGCTTAGTGGCAGCGGTCGTACAAGAGACCCAGTACTTC. As protein: CASSLVAAVVQETQYF.

The rearrangement links TRBV24-1 to TRBJ1-1; weak D call: TRBD1 (5 bases). The V end was cut by 2 bases, the J end by 0 bases, with 15 bases between. The CDR3 is 17 amino acids. Germline CDR1 KGHDR, CDR2 SFDVKD. CDR3 sequence reads: CATSDSRQGGMNTEAFF. In DNA, the CDR3 is TGTGCCACCAGTGATTCGCGGCAGGGAGGAATGAACACTGAAGCTTTCTTT.

This rearrangement joins TRBV29-1 to TRBJ2-5; 8 bases are a match to TRBD2. Germline V lookup: CDR1 SQVTM, CDR2 ANQGSEA. The CDR3 is 14 residues long. V lost 4 bases, J lost 5 bases, and 9 bases stayed unmatched. The CDR3, as DNA: TGCAGCGTTGCGGGCGGGAGGTGGCTGGAGACCCAGTACTTC. The encoded protein is CSVAGGRWLETQYF.

The V and J genes are TRBV3-1 (or the pseudogene TRBV3-2) and TRBJ2-3, with 10 bases that match TRBD2. Germline CDR1 is LGHDT and CDR2 is YNNKEL (reference sequence). The CDR3 has 14 amino acids. Trimming removed 4 bases from V and 4 bases from J; junction bases left unmatched: 2. The CDR3 reads CASSRLAGADTQYF. CDR3 nucleotide sequence: TGTGCCAGCAGCCGGCTAGCGGGAGCAGATACGCAGTATTTT.

The chain employs TRBV30 and TRBJ2-7; TRBD2 aligns across 7 bases. CDR3 length equals 13 residues. The germline V gene has CDR1 GTSNPN and CDR2 SVGIG (reference sequence). V lost 3 bases and J lost 6; bases outside the gene matches: 8. In DNA form, the CDR3 reads TGTGCCTGGAGAATTCCAGCGGGGACCGAGCAGTACTTC. This translates into CAWRIPAGTEQYF.

J is TRBJ2-7 and V is TRBV11-1, with TRBD1 identical over 8 bases. V lost 2 bases and J lost 2; bases outside the gene matches: 2. This CDR3 comprises 14 residues. In germline, CDR1 is SGHAT, CDR2 FQDESV (reference sequence). The CDR3, as DNA: TGTGCCAGCAGCTTATTACAGGGGGCCTACGAGCAGTACTTC. It is translated as CASSLLQGAYEQYF.

The V and J genes are TRBV27 and TRBJ2-2; TRBD2 might be the D (6 bases). The CDR3 is 15 residues long. The V gene's germline CDR1 is MNHEY and CDR2 SMNVEV (reference sequence). V dropped 6 bases and J dropped 6 bases, with 17 bases sitting between them. Here the CDR3 DNA reads TGTGCCAGCAGAAGGGATAGGAGGGGAGCCGGGGAGCTGTTTTTT. It codes for CASRRDRRGAGELFF.

This clone was recorded once. The rearrangement joins TRBV19 to TRBJ2-3; perhaps TRBD2 as D (6 bases). Trimming took off 5 bases at V and 3 bases at J, with 9 bases between the two ends. Germline CDR1 reads LNHDA; CDR2 reads SQIVND (reference sequence). The CDR3 has 13 residues. CDR3 in DNA: TGTGCCAGTAGTTCGGCGGGGACAGATACGCAGTATTTT. Translated, it gives CASSSAGTDTQYF.

The V and J genes are TRBV5-1 and TRBJ2-1, with 14 bases aligning to TRBD2. This CDR3 spans 18 amino acids. V dropped 4 bases and J dropped 1; count of bases not matched to a gene: 7. Germline V gene lookup returns CDR1 SGHRS and CDR2 YFSETQ. As DNA, the CDR3 is TGCGCCAGCAGCCAACCGGGACTAGCGGGAGCATCCTACAATGAGCAGTTCTTC. Protein product: CASSQPGLAGASYNEQFF.

V usage is TRBV19 and J usage is TRBJ2-1; TRBD2 aligns across 11 bases. Germline CDR1 and CDR2: LNHDA and SQIVND (reference sequence). The CDR3 has 16 residues. J lost 7 bases, V lost 5 bases, and 10 bases had no gene match. CDR3 DNA sequence: TGTGCCAGTAGTTCCCGACTAGCGGGAATAGCGAATGAGCAGTTCTTC. It codes for CASSSRLAGIANEQFF.

This chain links TRBV11-2 with TRBJ1-3; D is undetermined. With 2 bases removed from V and 0 bases from J, the gap between germline ends came to 11 bases. The CDR3 runs to 16 residues. The germline CDR1 and CDR2 sequences are SGHAT and FQNNGV. CDR3 DNA sequence: TGTGCCAGCAGCTTAAATCCTGCCGGCTCTGGAAACACCATATATTTT. It encodes CASSLNPAGSGNTIYF.

The genes are TRBV3-1 (or the pseudogene TRBV3-2) and TRBJ2-6; the D gene is possibly TRBD2 (6 bases). V lost 4 bases and J 0 bases, leaving 10 bases between the germline ends. From germline, CDR1 is LGHDT and CDR2 YNNKEL (reference sequence). This CDR3 spans 16 amino acids. The CDR3 region is CASSLRDFSGANVLTF. CDR3 sequence (DNA): TGTGCCAGCAGCCTCCGGGACTTCTCTGGGGCCAACGTCCTGACTTTC.

The gene calls are TRBV10-3 and TRBJ2-3, with 7 bases matching TRBD1. The V segment lost 8 bases and the J segment 3 bases; nucleotides outside the gene matches: 5. The CDR3 has 13 residues. Germline V gene sequence: CDR1 ENHRY, CDR2 SYGVKD. CDR3 in DNA: TGTGCCATCGGTAAGGGGGCAACAGATACGCAGTATTTT. It encodes CAIGKGATDTQYF.

This clone was recorded only once. CDR3 sequence: CASRRQETSYEQYF. The DNA of the CDR3 is TGTGCCAGCAGAAGACAGGAAACCTCCTACGAGCAGTACTTC. This chain uses TRBV2 with TRBJ2-7; possible D gene TRBD1, 6 bases. This CDR3 has 14 amino acids. Per germline, CDR1 SNHLY and CDR2 FYNNEI. Trimming removed 6 bases from V and 0 bases from J, with 12 bases in between.

The V and J genes are TRBV13 and TRBJ2-3; D is ambiguous. Between the trimmed V and J ends, which lost 3 bases and 5 bases, there was a span of 3 bases. The CDR3 loop spans 11 amino acids. CDR1 and CDR2 (germline): PRHDT, FYEKMQ (reference sequence). DNA of the CDR3: TGTGCCAGCAGCTTCGGAGATACGCAGTATTTT. It codes for CASSFGDTQYF.

This clone qualifies as hyperexpanded. This chain links TRBV6-5 with TRBJ2-1; TRBD2 agrees at 14 bases. The trim removed 5 bases at V and 14 bases at J, leaving 8 bases unmatched. The length of the CDR3 is 14 residues. Germline lookup yields CDR1 MNHEY and CDR2 SVGAGI. CDR3 amino acids: CASSNRTSGGREFF. CDR3 nucleotide sequence: TGTGCCAGCAGTAACCGGACTAGCGGGGGGCGTGAGTTCTTC.